A single sample gave rise to the 25 T cell receptor beta chains below, sequenced in a study of human T cells and chemical hapten exposure (dated by TCRdb to the early 2020s). The sample's time point label, decoded: pre-sensitization, week 0. The sample's treatment or condition label, decoded: therapeutic diphenylcyclopropenone sensitization with weekly scalp DPC. Libraries were constructed by RACE. Sequencing was carried out with a NextSeq 500. Through fastp at Q25 and MiXCR, TCRdb rebuilt clones from the public reads, retaining in-frame beta chains. Rows matching on CDR3 protein sequence are summarized as one entry with the most common DNA and genes. This sample gives fewer than 140,000 distinct CDR3 sequences in total; around 12% of them show up just once. The top ten constitute around 1.6% of the sample. Material: whole blood, obtained in connection with sensitization to the hapten diphenylcyclopropenone (DPC). Source of these receptors: a woman aged 45-59 years with alopecia areata. Some clones in this sample may be carry-over from other donors' samples.

In DNA form, the CDR3 reads TGTGCCAGCAGCTTAGCGATGGATGCTGGGAGCTACACCTTC. This gives the protein CASSLAMDAGSYTF. The V call is TRBV7-9, the J call TRBJ1-2; no firm D call. The germline V and J ends were trimmed by 0 bases and 9 bases, with 14 bases remaining between them. CDR3 length: 14 residues. The germline gives CDR1 SEHNR, CDR2 FQNEAQ (reference sequence).

This chain joins TRBV18 and TRBJ2-1; TRBD2 matches at 8 bases. The length of the CDR3 is 17 residues. Germline CDR1 KGHSH, CDR2 LQKENI. The V and J ends lost 4 bases and 4 bases, in that order; junction bases with no gene match: 12. The CDR3: CASSRPGSSGVYNEQFF. Here the CDR3 DNA reads TGTGCCAGCTCACGCCCAGGAAGTAGCGGGGTTTACAATGAGCAGTTCTTC.

This chain joins TRBV12-3 or TRBV12-4 and TRBJ1-1; no clear D gene. The CDR3 runs to 13 residues. Trimming stripped 5 bases from V and 5 bases from J, with 12 bases between. The CDR3 sequence: CASSAVGRTEAFF. In DNA, the CDR3 is TGTGCCAGCAGTGCTGTTGGGCGGACTGAAGCTTTCTTT.

The chain recombines TRBV10-3 with TRBJ2-7, with TRBD2 matching 11 bases. Per germline, CDR1 ENHRY and CDR2 SYGVKD. After removal of 3 bases from V and 2 bases from J, the junction contained 3 bases not matched to a gene. This CDR3 comprises 15 residues. The CDR3 here is CAISDSGRAPYEQYF. In DNA form, the CDR3 reads TGTGCCATCAGTGATAGCGGGAGGGCCCCCTACGAGCAGTACTTC.

This clonotype showed up many times. V gene TRBV5-1 combines with J gene TRBJ2-7, with 10 bases that match TRBD1. The CDR3 covers 17 residues. CDR1 and CDR2 from the germline V gene are SGHRS and YFSETQ. With 0 bases clipped from V and 4 bases from J, the junction kept 10 bases outside the gene matches. CDR3 DNA: TGCGCCAGCAGCTTGGTAGAGTTGCGGGACAGGGGTTACGAGCAGTACTTC. Amino acid sequence: CASSLVELRDRGYEQYF.

This clonotype was picked up a small number of times. This rearrangement joins TRBV12-3 or TRBV12-4 to TRBJ1-2; D uncertain. CDR3 length: 13 residues. The ends were cut back, 4 bases at V and 7 bases at J, with 13 bases in the middle. The CDR3 sequence: CASSWRRGGGYTF. DNA for the CDR3: TGTGCCAGCAGTTGGAGACGGGGTGGTGGCTACACCTTC.

This clonotype was counted a few times. The chain combines TRBV7-2 with TRBJ2-6; D remains unclear. Germline lookup yields CDR1 SGHTA and CDR2 FQGNSA. The CDR3 totals 17 residues. V lost 0 bases to trimming and J lost 1 base, with 10 bases between them. The CDR3 here is CASSLAVTLSGANVLTF. The CDR3 coding sequence is TGTGCCAGCAGCTTAGCGGTCACGTTGTCTGGGGCCAACGTCCTGACTTTC.

In its sample, this clonotype was seen many times. This sequence joins TRBV29-1 and TRBJ1-2; TRBD1 might be the D (5 bases). The V gene's germline CDR1 is SQVTM and CDR2 ANQGSEA. Trimming left V 3 bases short and J 2 bases short, with 16 bases between. The CDR3 has 15 amino acids. The CDR3 nucleotides are TGCAGCGTTGATGGTCAGGGAATATCCAACTATGGCTACACCTTC. This codes for CSVDGQGISNYGYTF.

This clonotype has only a few counts. The J gene is TRBJ2-3, the V gene TRBV28; D is ambiguous. The germline V gene encodes CDR1 MDHEN and CDR2 SYDVKM. The germline V and J ends were trimmed by 7 bases and 6 bases, with 8 bases remaining between them. This CDR3 is built from 11 residues. Here the CDR3 DNA reads TGTGCCAGCAAAACAAGGGATACGCAGTATTTT. Amino acid sequence: CASKTRDTQYF.

The J gene is TRBJ2-1, the V gene TRBV3-1; no clear D. CDR1 is LGHDT, CDR2 YNNKEL, per germline (reference sequence). This CDR3 is 15 amino acids long. V lost 4 bases, J lost 10 bases, and 20 bases lay in between. CDR3 in amino acids: CASSPSRYLHHEQFF. In DNA, the CDR3 is TGTGCCAGCAGCCCCAGCCGCTATCTACACCACGAGCAGTTCTTC.

At least ten counts were recorded for this clonotype. The chain joins TRBV12-3 or TRBV12-4 to TRBJ2-1, with unresolved D. The CDR3 is made up of 16 amino acids. Trimming pared 1 base from V and 7 bases from J, leaving 17 bases between. CDR3 in DNA: TGTGCCAGCAGTTTAGTAGTCCTCTCGGTGATGAATGAGCAGTTCTTC. This translates into CASSLVVLSVMNEQFF.

This clonotype was picked up a small number of times. The chain is built from TRBV7-2 and TRBJ2-5; 9 nucleotides match TRBD1. The germline V gene encodes CDR1 SGHTA and CDR2 FQGNSA. With 6 bases clipped from V and 2 bases from J, the junction kept 7 bases outside the gene matches. This CDR3 comprises 15 residues. The CDR3: CASSRRDRVQETQYF. The CDR3 bases are TGTGCCAGCAGTCGACGGGACAGGGTACAAGAGACCCAGTACTTC.

This chain connects TRBV28 to TRBJ2-7; the match to TRBD1 covers 7 bases. The germline V gene encodes CDR1 MDHEN and CDR2 SYDVKM. CDR3 size: 11 residues. Unmatched junction bases numbered 4, after V lost 10 bases and J lost 4 bases. Written as DNA, the CDR3 is TGTGCCATTGGGACAGCTTACGAGCAGTACTTC. It encodes CAIGTAYEQYF.

This clonotype turned up a few times. The chain combines TRBV11-2 with TRBJ2-3, with D possibly TRBD2 on 5 matching bases. CDR3 length: 15 residues. The V end lost 0 bases, the J end lost 0 bases, and 7 bases lay between the germline ends. Germline V gene data show CDR1 as SGHAT and CDR2 as FQNNGV. The CDR3 nucleotides are TGTGCCAGCAGCTTAGACGGGATCAGCACAGATACGCAGTATTTT. Translating it yields CASSLDGISTDTQYF.

In this sample, this clonotype turned up a few times. This chain connects TRBV28 to TRBJ2-5, with D unresolved. V was cut by 6 bases and J by 4 bases, with 12 bases left in between. Germline CDR1 reads MDHEN; CDR2 reads SYDVKM. The CDR3 spans 13 residues. DNA of the CDR3: TGTGCCAGCAGACTCGGAGTAAGAGAGACCCAGTACTTC. Its translation: CASRLGVRETQYF.

This clonotype occurred many times. The chain is built from TRBV19 and TRBJ1-1; D remains ambiguous. Germline V lookup: CDR1 LNHDA, CDR2 SQIVND (reference sequence). Trimming removed 4 bases at V and 4 bases at J, with 10 bases between. The CDR3 runs 13 residues. The CDR3 spells CASSKSQVTEAFF. The CDR3 DNA sequence: TGTGCCAGTAGTAAGAGTCAAGTCACTGAAGCTTTCTTT.

This clonotype has ten or more counts. The V and J genes are TRBV29-1 and TRBJ2-3; D is ambiguous. The CDR3 totals 16 residues. The germline CDR1 and CDR2 sequences are SQVTM and ANQGSEA. V was trimmed by 1 base and J by 1 base, leaving 15 bases between them. The CDR3 loop reads CSVEGIGQVGTDTQYF. The CDR3 nucleotides read TGCAGCGTTGAAGGGATTGGGCAGGTCGGCACAGATACGCAGTATTTT.

This clonotype was found many times. This sequence joins TRBV6-5 and TRBJ2-1; 8 nucleotides line up with TRBD2. V dropped 0 bases and J dropped 4; count of bases not matched to a gene: 5. This CDR3 has 16 amino acids. Germline CDR1 is MNHEY and CDR2 is SVGAGI. In DNA form, the CDR3 reads TGTGCCAGCAGTTACTCGCCAGCGGGGGAGTACAATGAGCAGTTCTTC. Translated: CASSYSPAGEYNEQFF.

The chain joins TRBV6-2 or TRBV6-3 to TRBJ1-1; D unresolved. The V and J ends lost 6 bases and 0 bases respectively, with 17 bases between them. Germline lookup yields CDR1 MNHEY and CDR2 SVGEGT. The CDR3 covers 16 residues. CDR3 protein: CASSPLEGVVNTEAFF. CDR3 nucleotide sequence: TGTGCCAGCAGCCCCCTCGAGGGAGTCGTGAACACTGAAGCTTTCTTT.

This clonotype was observed at least ten times. This chain joins TRBV7-8 and TRBJ1-3, with D unclear. Germline lookup yields CDR1 SGHVS and CDR2 FQNEAQ. The CDR3 is made up of 13 amino acids. The V gene lost 4 bases and the J gene lost 2 bases, with 6 bases spanning the gap. The CDR3 region has the DNA TGTGCCAGCAGCTCTGGAACTGGAAACACCATATATTTT. Amino acid sequence: CASSSGTGNTIYF.

This clonotype was counted many times. This chain joins TRBV7-8 and TRBJ2-7; maybe TRBD1 (6 bases). The CDR3 consists of 16 residues. Germline CDR1 SGHVS, CDR2 FQNEAQ. Trimming pared 5 bases from V and 11 bases from J, leaving 28 bases between. The CDR3 here is CASSPRLDRQSSRKYF. CDR3 coding DNA: TGTGCCAGCAGCCCCCGGTTGGACAGACAATCGAGCAGAAAGTACTTC.

The chain carries TRBV6-6 and TRBJ1-2; D is undetermined. The CDR3 consists of 14 residues. V shed 8 bases and J shed 3 bases, with 16 bases lying between them. CDR1 and CDR2 from the germline V gene are MNHNY and SVGAGI (reference sequence). This CDR3 is CASDGKGKDYGYTF. The DNA of the CDR3 is TGTGCCAGCGATGGGAAGGGCAAGGACTATGGCTACACCTTC.

This clonotype was seen ten or more times. The V call is TRBV2, the J call TRBJ1-4; D not certain. V was trimmed by 3 bases and J by 12 bases, leaving 14 bases between them. Germline V gene sequence: CDR1 SNHLY, CDR2 FYNNEI. This CDR3 has 13 residues. The CDR3 sequence: CASSETMHGELFF. The CDR3 nucleotides read TGTGCCAGCAGTGAGACGATGCATGGTGAACTGTTTTTT.

The chain couples TRBV5-1 to TRBJ2-3; D gene ambiguous. The V and J ends lost 0 bases and 2 bases respectively, with 7 bases between them. The CDR3 extends over 14 amino acids. The germline V gene has CDR1 SGHRS and CDR2 YFSETQ. CDR3 in amino acids: CASSLGRPTDTQYF. The CDR3 region has the DNA TGCGCCAGCAGCTTGGGGCGACCCACAGATACGCAGTATTTT.

Many counts were recorded for this clonotype. The chain carries TRBV20-1 and TRBJ1-2; perhaps TRBD1 as D (5 bases). The CDR3 is made up of 13 amino acids. V was trimmed by 2 bases and J by 7 bases, leaving 14 bases between them. Per germline, CDR1 DFQATT and CDR2 SNEGSKA (reference sequence). CDR3 sequence: CSARPTGTRGYTF. The CDR3 nucleotides read TGCAGTGCTAGACCTACAGGAACCCGTGGCTACACCTTC.